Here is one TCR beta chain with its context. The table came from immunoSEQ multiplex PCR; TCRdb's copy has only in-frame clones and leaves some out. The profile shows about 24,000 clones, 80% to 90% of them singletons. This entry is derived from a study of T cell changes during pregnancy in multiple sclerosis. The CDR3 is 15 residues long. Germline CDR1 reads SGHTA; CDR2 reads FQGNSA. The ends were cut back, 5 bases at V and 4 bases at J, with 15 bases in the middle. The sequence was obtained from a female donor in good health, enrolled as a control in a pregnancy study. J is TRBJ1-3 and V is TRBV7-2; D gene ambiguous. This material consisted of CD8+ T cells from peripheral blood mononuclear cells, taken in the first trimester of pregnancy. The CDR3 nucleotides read TGTGCCAGCAGCCCGTCCCTGCAGATAGGAAACACCATATATTTT. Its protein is CASSPSLQIGNTIYF.